Sequencing of this TCR beta chain was carried out in a study of cytomegalovirus exposure and HLA in healthy donors. In the study overall: Roughly 80 million unique TCRs from HLA-typed donors made up an early data release.

Study results and caveats: In a later analysis, V- and J-gene trimming of beta chains associated with a DCLRE1C missense variant, replicated independently. Excluded: some indistinguishable V segments such as TRBV6-2 and TRBV6-3. An analysis done earlier found most TCR beta V segments productive about 90% or about 30% of the time.

This clone has more than one count but fewer than ten. Antigen unknown. The CDR3 is 16 residues long. Germline V gene lookup returns CDR1 SGHTA and CDR2 FQGNSA. Trimming at V came to 1 base and at J to 3 bases, leaving 5 bases not matched to a gene. The PCR contained 60 Vbeta and 13 Jbeta primers. This table comes from immunoSEQ multiplex PCR, and its TCRdb copy is limited to in-frame clones, with some not included. The sample gives around 150,000 clones, roughly 77% of which show up once; roughly 2% is in the top ten. The specimen sequenced was PBMCs. The V gene is TRBV7-2, the J gene TRBJ1-1, with 10 bases lining up with TRBD1. This clonotype was sampled from a man aged 25 to 40 in good health and CMV-seronegative. The CDR3 loop reads CASSLGDRGRYTEAFF. The CDR3 DNA follows: TGTGCCAGCAGCTTAGGGGACAGGGGAAGGTACACTGAAGCTTTCTTT.